These 25 T cell receptor beta chains originate from one sample sequenced in a study of cytomegalovirus exposure and HLA in healthy donors. PCR was performed using 60 Vbeta and 13 Jbeta primers. Sequenced by immunoSEQ multiplex PCR; TCRdb stores in-frame clones only, minus some. Among some 70,000 clones, about 81% were seen once, and the ten largest hold 6.5% to 7%. Sequencing was performed on PBMCs. The receptors shown here come from a human donor in good health.

The chain has TRBV5-1 and TRBJ2-7; TRBD1 aligns across 9 bases. The CDR3 runs to 17 residues. V lost 3 bases and J lost 2; bases outside the gene matches: 12. Germline V gene lookup returns CDR1 SGHRS and CDR2 YFSETQ. DNA of the CDR3: TGCGCCAGCAGCTGGGGATCCGGGAGGACAGGGGCCTACGAGCAGTACTTC. Its protein is CASSWGSGRTGAYEQYF. Together with reference TRBV5-1 and TRBJ2-7, the CDR3 gives the full variable domain: KAGVTQTPRYLIKTRGQQVTLSCSPISGHRSVSWYQQTPGQGLQFLFEYFSETQRNKGNFPGRFSGRQFSNSRSEMNVSTLELGDSALYLCASSWGSGRTGAYEQYFGPGTRLTVT.

The genes are TRBV6-6 and TRBJ1-2; possibly TRBD1 for D (6 bases). V was cut by 0 bases and J by 3 bases, with 8 bases left in between. Per the germline V gene, CDR1 is MNHNY and CDR2 is SVGAGI (reference sequence). The CDR3 runs to 14 residues. The CDR3 region has the DNA TGTGCCAGCAGTTACTCCACAGGGTACTATGGCTACACCTTC. The encoded protein is CASSYSTGYYGYTF.

The rearrangement joins TRBV9 to TRBJ1-1; possibly TRBD1 for D (5 bases). V lost 4 bases, J lost 4 bases, and 17 bases lay in between. The V gene's germline CDR1 is SGDLS and CDR2 YYNGEE. This CDR3 has 15 residues. The CDR3 spells CASSNLAWGGTEAFF. Here the CDR3 DNA reads TGTGCCAGCAGCAACCTAGCATGGGGGGGCACTGAAGCTTTCTTT.

The CDR3 DNA reads TGTGCCAGCAGCTTAGCGGGCGGGGGGAGGTCAGATACGCAGTATTTT. The encoded protein is CASSLAGGGRSDTQYF. V is TRBV7-8 and J is TRBJ2-3, with 8 nucleotides matching TRBD2. Germline V lookup: CDR1 SGHVS, CDR2 FQNEAQ. The J segment lost 4 bases and the V segment lost 0 bases, leaving 6 bases of the junction unmatched. This CDR3 is 16 amino acids long.

The count of this clone is one. This rearrangement joins TRBV15 to TRBJ1-1; TRBD1 agrees at 11 bases. Germline V gene data show CDR1 as LNHNV and CDR2 as YYDKDF (reference sequence). The CDR3 extends over 16 amino acids. The V segment lost 1 base and the J segment 6 bases; nucleotides outside the gene matches: 7. CDR3 coding DNA: TGTGCCACCAGCAGAGCCTCCGGGACAGGGGGTTCTGAAGCTTTCTTT. Protein product: CATSRASGTGGSEAFF.

V usage is TRBV11-2 and J usage is TRBJ2-7; TRBD2 might be the D (5 bases). This CDR3 has 14 amino acids. Trimming left V 3 bases short and J 4 bases short, with 13 bases between. Germline V gene lookup returns CDR1 SGHAT and CDR2 FQNNGV. The CDR3, as DNA: TGTGCCAGCAGCTTCCCGGTCGGGGATTACGAGCAGTACTTC. Protein product: CASSFPVGDYEQYF.

The chain carries TRBV6-1 and TRBJ2-7; 7 bases are shared with TRBD1. V shed 5 bases and J 3 bases; nucleotides not matched to a gene: 10. The CDR3 runs to 15 residues. The germline gives CDR1 MNHNS, CDR2 SASEGT. The CDR3 spells CASSQGQNMFYEQYF. The CDR3 DNA reads as TGTGCCAGCAGTCAGGGACAGAATATGTTCTACGAGCAGTACTTC.

In DNA form, the CDR3 reads TGTGCCAGCAGTTTACCAGGGGGGCGTTGGGGCTACACCTTC. It codes for CASSLPGGRWGYTF. The chain combines TRBV28 with TRBJ1-2, with 7 bases fitting TRBD1. V dropped 2 bases and J dropped 8; count of bases not matched to a gene: 8. This CDR3 region has 14 residues. Germline CDR1 is MDHEN and CDR2 is SYDVKM.

The gene calls are TRBV6-5 and TRBJ1-4; TRBD1 might be the D (5 bases). Germline CDR1 is MNHEY and CDR2 is SVGAGI. The CDR3 extends over 15 amino acids. The germline V and J ends were trimmed by 0 bases and 7 bases, with 12 bases remaining between them. The DNA of the CDR3 is TGTGCCAGCAGTTACTCTGCAGGGAATGGTGAAAAACTGTTTTTT. It yields the protein CASSYSAGNGEKLFF.

The rearrangement joins TRBV11-3 to TRBJ2-5, with a weak D call TRBD1 (6 bases). This CDR3 comprises 13 residues. Germline loops: CDR1 SGHNT, CDR2 YENEEA. The V end was cut by 5 bases, the J end by 4 bases, with 11 bases between. This CDR3 is CASSPGTRETQYF. CDR3 sequence (DNA): TGTGCCAGCAGCCCTGGGACAAGAGAGACCCAGTACTTC.

V and J are TRBV9 and TRBJ2-2; D perhaps matches TRBD1 (5 bases). CDR1 SGDLS and CDR2 YYNGEE come from the germline V gene. The V end was cut by 1 base, the J end by 4 bases, with 11 bases between. This CDR3 has 15 residues. CDR3 in amino acids: CASSVLSGATGELFF. The CDR3 coding sequence is TGTGCCAGCAGCGTATTGTCTGGGGCCACCGGGGAGCTGTTTTTT.

The chain's CDR3 is CASSYPGTLIYGYTF. CDR3 sequence (DNA): TGTGCCAGCAGTTACCCCGGGACACTTATTTATGGCTACACCTTC. V usage is TRBV6-6 and J usage is TRBJ1-2; D perhaps matches TRBD1 (6 bases). V was cut by 2 bases and J by 5 bases, with 15 bases left in between. Germline V gene data show CDR1 as MNHNY and CDR2 as SVGAGI (reference sequence). The CDR3 is made up of 15 amino acids.

As to this clone: Different DNA sequences within this sample yield the same CDR3. This sequence joins TRBV15 and TRBJ2-2, with D perhaps matching TRBD1 (6 bases). CDR1 LNHNV and CDR2 YYDKDF come from the germline V gene (reference sequence). The CDR3 runs to 16 residues. Trimming left V 0 bases short and J 8 bases short, with 16 bases between. The CDR3 region has the DNA TGTGCCACCAGCAGAGACTTGGGGGCAACCACTGGGGAGCTGTTTTTT. This codes for CATSRDLGATTGELFF.

V is TRBV19 and J is TRBJ2-6; D gene uncertain. Trimming left V 5 bases short and J 1 base short, with 9 bases between. The germline V gene has CDR1 LNHDA and CDR2 SQIVND (reference sequence). The CDR3 runs 15 residues. CDR3 residues: CASSPTGSGANVLTF. CDR3 coding DNA: TGTGCCAGTAGTCCCACCGGGTCTGGGGCCAACGTCCTGACTTTC.

This clone was observed a few times. The chain is built from TRBV4-1 and TRBJ2-5; D gene uncertain. The CDR3 totals 12 residues. Trimming stripped 4 bases from V and 5 bases from J, with 8 bases between. Germline-derived CDR1 and CDR2 are MGHRA and YSYEKL. The CDR3 here is CASSLPAETQYF. DNA for the CDR3: TGCGCCAGCAGCCTCCCCGCGGAGACCCAGTACTTC.

This rearrangement joins TRBV6-1 to TRBJ2-7, with 8 bases fitting TRBD1. Germline V gene data show CDR1 as MNHNS and CDR2 as SASEGT. V trimming: 0 bases; J trimming: 9 bases; junction bases outside the gene matches: 13. CDR3 length: 16 residues. CDR3 in DNA: TGTGCCAGCAGTGAAGCCCGGGGACAGGTGCCCCGCGGGCAGTACTTC. It translates to CASSEARGQVPRGQYF.

This clone came up a few times. The chain has TRBV5-1 and TRBJ2-2; TRBD2 aligns across 8 bases. With V trimmed by 4 bases and J by 0 bases, 2 bases remained unmatched. The germline gives CDR1 SGHRS, CDR2 YFSETQ. The CDR3 consists of 15 residues. The CDR3 reads CASSPGGANTGELFF. CDR3 in DNA: TGCGCCAGCAGCCCGGGGGGGGCGAACACCGGGGAGCTGTTTTTT.

The chain links TRBV7-3 to TRBJ2-7, with TRBD2 as a possible D gene (5 bases). Germline V gene sequence: CDR1 SGHTA, CDR2 FQGTGA. With 3 bases removed from V and 0 bases from J, the gap between germline ends came to 9 bases. The CDR3 runs to 14 residues. DNA of the CDR3: TGTGCCAGCAGCTTTAGTGGAGGCTCCTACGAGCAGTACTTC. Its translation is CASSFSGGSYEQYF.

The gene calls are TRBV5-4 and TRBJ1-1, with unresolved D. Germline V gene sequence: CDR1 SGHNT, CDR2 YYREEE (reference sequence). V gave up 1 base and J gave up 5 bases, with 9 bases separating them. The CDR3 runs to 13 residues. This CDR3 is CASSLSGRTEAFF. For the CDR3, the DNA is TGTGCCAGCAGCTTGTCCGGGAGGACTGAAGCTTTCTTT. The full variable domain, its missing parts supplied by reference TRBV5-4 and TRBJ1-1, is ETGVTQSPTHLIKTRGQQVTLRCSSQSGHNTVSWYQQALGQGPQFIFQYYREEENGRGNFPPRFSGLQFPNYSSELNVNALELDDSALYLCASSLSGRTEAFFGQGTRLTVV.

The chain couples TRBV7-2 to TRBJ2-7; 7 nucleotides match TRBD1. The CDR3 has 13 residues. Germline values: CDR1 SGHTA, CDR2 FQGNSA. Unmatched junction bases numbered 5, after V lost 4 bases and J lost 5 bases. CDR3 sequence reads: CASSSGQVDEQYF. The CDR3 DNA follows: TGTGCCAGCAGCTCCGGACAGGTGGACGAGCAGTACTTC.

This chain links TRBV29-1 with TRBJ2-5, with D perhaps matching TRBD2 (5 bases). The DNA matches TRBJ2-7 better at its end, which makes the J call doubtful. CDR3 size: 13 residues. Germline CDR1 SQVTM, CDR2 ANQGSEA. This CDR3 is CSVSGLISYEQYF. DNA of the CDR3: TGCAGCGTCAGCGGACTTATCTCCTACGAGCAGTACTTC.

The chain is built from TRBV30 and TRBJ1-2; 9 bases align to TRBD1. The CDR3 runs 15 residues. CDR1 is GTSNPN and CDR2 is SVGIG in the germline V gene (reference sequence). Germline trimming cut 1 base from V and 0 bases from J; bases unmatched to any gene: 3. CDR3 nucleotides: TGTGCCTGGAGTGGGGGGACAGGGACTAACTATGGCTACACCTTC. Amino acid sequence: CAWSGGTGTNYGYTF.

The chain links TRBV19 to TRBJ1-6, with D tentatively TRBD1 (6 bases). CDR1 and CDR2 (germline): LNHDA, SQIVND (reference sequence). CDR3 length: 16 residues. Trimming took off 3 bases at V and 4 bases at J, with 13 bases between the two ends. The DNA for the CDR3 is TGTGCCAGTAGTATCGACAGGAGCAAATATAATTCACCCCTCCACTTT. It codes for CASSIDRSKYNSPLHF.

V and J are TRBV27 and TRBJ2-1; TRBD2 is a possible D gene (6 bases). This CDR3 region has 13 residues. Between the trimmed V and J ends, which lost 5 bases and 14 bases, there was a span of 19 bases. In germline, CDR1 is MNHEY, CDR2 SMNVEV (reference sequence). The CDR3 sequence: CASSPLAGLREFF. The CDR3 region has the DNA TGTGCCAGCAGTCCGCTGGCGGGACTCCGTGAGTTCTTC.

The rearrangement joins TRBV7-6 to TRBJ2-2, with D possibly TRBD1 on 5 matching bases. Germline assignment: CDR1 SGHVS and CDR2 FNYEAQ. This CDR3 region has 15 residues. Trimming left V 5 bases short and J 3 bases short, with 13 bases between. CDR3 loop: CASSRDRPDTGELFF. The CDR3 nucleotides are TGTGCCAGCAGCAGAGACAGACCAGACACCGGGGAGCTGTTTTTT. Full variable domain (missing parts from reference TRBV7-6 and TRBJ2-2): GAGVSQSPRYKVTKRGQDVALRCDPISGHVSLYWYRQALGQGPEFLTYFNYEAQQDKSGLPNDRFSAERPEGSISTLTIQRTEQRDSAMYRCASSRDRPDTGELFFGEGSRLTVL.